This T cell receptor beta chain is from a study of shared clonotypes between healthy human individuals. A word on this clone: Its specificity is not known.

Whole-study findings and limits: Among donors, clonotype sharing was expected to be affected by sequencing depth.

DNA from unsorted PBMC was sequenced on ten immunoSEQ deep assay plates. Profiled with immunoSEQ multiplex PCR; TCRdb holds only in-frame clones, not every one. Among approximately 500,000 clones listed, 60% to 80% were seen once. Germline-derived CDR1 and CDR2 are SGHAT and FQNNGV. The V end lost 5 bases, the J end lost 2 bases, and 16 bases lay between the germline ends. This CDR3 spans 15 amino acids. This receptor was taken from a woman aged 40 to 49 in good health. Some clones in this sample may be carry-over from other donors' samples. Sequences were obtained from PBMCs. V is TRBV11-2 and J is TRBJ2-7; D unclear. The CDR3 region is CASSRTLDATYEQYF. The CDR3 nucleotides are TGTGCCAGCAGCCGCACCCTGGACGCCACCTACGAGCAGTACTTC. The whole variable domain, remainder taken from reference TRBV11-2 and TRBJ2-7, is EAGVAQSPRYKIIEKRQSVAFWCNPISGHATLYWYQQILGQGPKLLIQFQNNGVVDDSQLPKDRFSAERLKGVDSTLKIQPAKLEDSAVYLCASSRTLDATYEQYFGPGTRLTVT.